These T cell receptor beta chains were read from a single sample in a study of Graves' ophthalmopathy and Graves' hyperthyroidism. One entry per CDR3 protein, called by TCRdb with MiXCR from the multiplex PCR reads. The table has almost 750,000 distinct CDR3 sequences, 40% seen once. Sequences were obtained from peripheral blood. The receptors come from an adult man with Graves' ophthalmopathy. The CDR3 runs from the conserved cysteine through the conserved F or W. The D gene is left open where the match is weak. Expanded clones get a size class; other rows say once, few or many, or leave the size out.

V gene	clone size	D gene	J gene	CDR3 protein	CDR3 DNA
TRBV15	NA	TRBD1	TRBJ1-2	CATSSKGTGRNYGYTF	TGTGCCACCAGCAGCAAGGGGACAGGAAGGAACTATGGCTACACCTTC
TRBV5-1	NA	NA	TRBJ2-5	CSGTKIEETQYF	TGCTCCGGCACCAAAATTGAGGAGACCCAGTACTTC
TRBV7-9	NA	NA	TRBJ1-6	CASSSQLWGSSYNSPLHF	TGTGCCAGCAGCTCCCAATTATGGGGGAGTTCCTATAATTCACCCCTCCACTTT
TRBV7-9	NA	NA	TRBJ1-4	CASSPEVEYEKLFF	TGTGCCAGCAGCCCAGAGGTCGAATATGAAAAACTGTTTTTT
TRBV2	few	NA	TRBJ2-7	CASSFGGRAYEQYF	TGTGCCAGCAGTTTCGGAGGCCGGGCCTACGAGCAGTACTTC
TRBV7-9	NA	TRBD1	TRBJ2-7	CASSRPGQGSYEQYF	TGTGCCAGCAGCCGACCGGGACAGGGCTCCTACGAGCAGTACTTC
TRBV7-6	NA	NA	TRBJ2-2	CASSLNRPGWTAGELFF	TGTGCCAGCAGCTTAAACCGGCCTGGGTGGACGGCCGGGGAGCTGTTTTTT
TRBV7-2	NA	NA	TRBJ2-5	CASSQGYASGTQETQYF	TGTGCCAGCAGCCAGGGATATGCGTCCGGAACACAAGAGACCCAGTACTTC
TRBV2	many	TRBD1	TRBJ1-1	CASRDRGEAFF	TGTGCCAGCAGGGACAGGGGTGAAGCTTTCTTT
TRBV10-3	NA	NA	TRBJ2-3	CASPGSGSTDTQYF	TGTGCCAGCCCGGGTAGCGGTAGCACAGATACGCAGTATTTT
TRBV15	NA	NA	TRBJ1-2	CATSSYTGPDGYTF	TGTGCCACCAGCAGTTACACAGGCCCGGATGGCTACACCTTC
TRBV2	many	TRBD1	TRBJ1-1	CASKGTGEAFF	TGTGCCAGCAAAGGGACAGGCGAAGCTTTCTTT
TRBV10-3	NA	NA	TRBJ2-7	CAISVREEQYF	TGTGCCATCAGTGTGAGGGAGGAGCAGTACTTC
TRBV5-6	many	NA	TRBJ1-2	CASSLEGAGYTF	TGTGCCAGCAGCTTGGAGGGCGCAGGCTACACCTTC
TRBV7-6	NA	TRBD1	TRBJ2-5	CASSFLTGGIQETRYF	TGTGCCAGCAGCTTCCTGACAGGGGGGATCCAAGAGACCCGGTACTTC
TRBV24-1	few	TRBD1	TRBJ1-5	CATSEDRAHGDQPQHF	TGTGCCACCAGTGAGGACAGGGCTCACGGGGATCAGCCCCAGCATTTT
TRBV7-9	few	NA	TRBJ2-2	CAWVNTGELFF	TGTGCCTGGGTAAACACCGGGGAGCTGTTTTTT
TRBV20-1	NA	TRBD1	TRBJ1-5	CSAREPGQSNQPQHF	TGCAGTGCTAGAGAACCGGGACAGAGCAATCAGCCCCAGCATTTT
TRBV6-5	many	TRBD1	TRBJ1-6	CASSLRTGDSPLHF	TGTGCCAGCAGCCTTAGGACAGGGGACTCACCCCTCCACTTT
TRBV6-5	NA	TRBD1	TRBJ2-5	CAISGQGQGTQYF	TGTGCCATCAGTGGGCAGGGACAGGGGACCCAGTACTTC
TRBV10-3	many	TRBD1	TRBJ1-3	CAISGDRAAGNTIYF	TGTGCCATCAGTGGGGACAGGGCAGCGGGAAACACCATATATTTT
TRBV19	NA	NA	TRBJ1-5	CAWSRQKNQPQHF	TGTGCCTGGAGTCGGCAGAAGAATCAGCCCCAGCATTTT
TRBV25-1	few	TRBD2	TRBJ2-2	CASSLGTSGRTGELFF	TGCGCCAGCAGCCTTGGGACTAGCGGGCGCACCGGGGAGCTGTTTTTT
TRBV3-1	few	NA	TRBJ2-1	CASSPVDNEQFF	TGTGCCAGCAGCCCCGTGGACAATGAGCAGTTCTTC
TRBV11-2	NA	TRBD1	TRBJ2-7	CASSFGQVGNEQYF	TGTGCCAGCAGCTTCGGACAGGTGGGGAACGAGCAGTACTTC
TRBV11-1	few	NA	TRBJ1-1	CASTSDSMNTEAFF	TGTGCCAGCACCTCAGACAGTATGAACACTGAAGCTTTCTTT
TRBV19	NA	NA	TRBJ1-5	CASTSPQGANQPQHF	TGTGCCAGTACCTCACCCCAGGGTGCCAATCAGCCCCAGCATTTT
TRBV29-1	once	TRBD1	TRBJ1-2	CSVTSGQGARYYGYTF	TGCAGCGTTACATCGGGACAGGGGGCGCGGTACTATGGCTACACCTTC
TRBV25-1	NA	NA	TRBJ2-7	CAWSPTDYEQYF	TGTGCCTGGAGTCCTACGGACTACGAGCAGTACTTC
TRBV7-8	NA	NA	TRBJ1-5	CASSLADTNNQPQHF	TGTGCCAGCAGCTTAGCAGACACCAACAATCAGCCCCAGCATTTT
TRBV4-2	NA	NA	TRBJ2-6	CASSLVATVSGANVLTF	TGTGCCAGCAGCTTGGTGGCGACAGTCTCTGGGGCCAACGTCCTGACTTTC
TRBV5-1	many	NA	TRBJ2-7	CASSAGIAGEQYF	TGCGCCAGCAGCGCCGGTATCGCCGGCGAGCAGTACTTC
TRBV10-2	NA	NA	TRBJ1-5	CASRPSGGSDEHF	TGCGCCAGCAGACCTAGCGGGGGGTCAGACGAGCATTTT
TRBV29-1	NA	NA	TRBJ1-3	CSAGGGDTIYF	TGCAGCGCTGGGGGGGGAGACACCATATATTTT
TRBV7-9	NA	NA	TRBJ2-2	CASSGFRGVNTGELFF	TGTGCCAGCAGCGGGTTTCGCGGGGTGAACACCGGGGAGCTGTTTTTT
TRBV29-1	NA	TRBD1	TRBJ1-1	CSGLDRVGTEAFF	TGCAGCGGACTAGACAGGGTAGGAACTGAAGCTTTCTTT
TRBV5-5	few	TRBD1	TRBJ1-5	CASSLEGSTGVGQPQHF	TGTGCCAGCAGCTTGGAGGGGAGCACAGGGGTAGGTCAGCCCCAGCATTTT
TRBV5-1	few	NA	TRBJ1-3	CASSLAASSGNTIYF	TGCGCCAGCAGCTTGGCCGCGAGCTCTGGAAACACCATATATTTT
TRBV2	NA	TRBD1	TRBJ1-2	CAREDRGTNYGYTF	TGTGCCAGAGAAGACAGGGGGACCAACTATGGCTACACCTTC
TRBV20-1	few	NA	TRBJ2-5	CSASWQGRETQYF	TGCAGTGCTAGTTGGCAGGGCAGAGAGACCCAGTACTTC
TRBV14	many	NA	TRBJ2-5	CASSQYAVQETQYF	TGTGCCAGCAGCCAGTACGCAGTTCAAGAGACCCAGTACTTC
TRBV7-6	NA	NA	TRBJ1-4	CASSPGRGREKLFF	TGTGCCAGCAGCCCCGGGAGGGGGAGGGAAAAACTGTTTTTT
TRBV7-9	many	NA	TRBJ2-7	CASSLQGPGAYEQYF	TGTGCCAGCAGCTTACAAGGACCTGGGGCCTACGAGCAGTACTTC
TRBV7-9	many	NA	TRBJ1-2	CASSPLGAGQDGYTF	TGTGCCAGCAGCCCGCTCGGTGCGGGTCAGGATGGCTACACCTTC
TRBV7-9	NA	TRBD2	TRBJ2-5	CASSLRLADSAAQETQYF	TGCGCCAGCAGCCTTCGACTAGCGGATTCAGCGGCCCAAGAGACCCAGTACTTC